Presented here are 5 T cell receptor beta chains from one specimen sequenced in a study of CD8 T cells in ankylosing spondylitis. Each CDR3 protein gets one entry after TCRdb re-called the 5' RACE reads with MiXCR. Of roughly 69,000 distinct CDR3 sequences in the sample, under 5.5% were seen once. Sequencing was done on a sample of blood, either unsorted or a sorted T cell fraction (not recorded which). The receptor source for this set is a male donor with ankylosing spondylitis or in good health (not recorded which).

Many counts were recorded for this clonotype. V and J are TRBV15 and TRBJ1-5, with D tentatively TRBD1 (6 bases). Trimming took 2 bases from V and 0 from J, leaving 20 bases between them. This CDR3 is 19 amino acids long. Germline V CDR1 and CDR2: LNHNV, YYDKDF (reference sequence). The CDR3 DNA follows: TGTGCCACCAGCAGACAAAACCCCCCAGGGGCATATAGCAATCAGCCCCAGCATTTT. Translated, it gives CATSRQNPPGAYSNQPQHF.

This clonotype was seen at least ten times. This chain links TRBV20-1 with TRBJ1-1; D is unresolved. In germline, CDR1 is DFQATT, CDR2 SNEGSKA (reference sequence). V lost 6 bases and J 5 bases, leaving 16 bases between the germline ends. The CDR3 is made up of 13 amino acids. The CDR3 loop reads CSAPGEYVTEAFF. The CDR3 region has the DNA TGCAGTGCCCCCGGGGAGTACGTAACTGAAGCTTTCTTT.

Ten or more counts support this clonotype. V is TRBV28 and J is TRBJ2-7; D not resolved. The CDR3 length is 12 residues. V lost 7 bases to trimming and J lost 0 bases, with 7 bases between them. Germline V gene data show CDR1 as MDHEN and CDR2 as SYDVKM. Written as DNA, the CDR3 is TGTGCCAGCACCACCAACTCCTACGAGCAGTACTTC. Translated, it gives CASTTNSYEQYF.

This clonotype was observed many times. The chain links TRBV28 to TRBJ1-2; TRBD1 is a possible D gene (6 bases). CDR1 is MDHEN, CDR2 SYDVKM, per germline. Trimming took 11 bases from V and 7 from J, leaving 23 bases between them. The CDR3 consists of 14 residues. The CDR3 here is CAGQNQGLRGGYTF. DNA of the CDR3: TGTGCCGGTCAAAATCAGGGGCTTCGGGGTGGCTACACCTTC.

This clonotype was seen at least ten times. This rearrangement joins TRBV12-3 or TRBV12-4 to TRBJ1-5; 8 bases are a match to TRBD1. The CDR3 is 15 residues long. The V gene end was trimmed by 5 bases and the J gene end by 5 bases; junction bases not matched to a gene: 8. CDR3: CASSPQGGNHQPQHF. In DNA form, the CDR3 reads TGTGCCAGCAGTCCACAGGGGGGGAATCATCAGCCCCAGCATTTT.